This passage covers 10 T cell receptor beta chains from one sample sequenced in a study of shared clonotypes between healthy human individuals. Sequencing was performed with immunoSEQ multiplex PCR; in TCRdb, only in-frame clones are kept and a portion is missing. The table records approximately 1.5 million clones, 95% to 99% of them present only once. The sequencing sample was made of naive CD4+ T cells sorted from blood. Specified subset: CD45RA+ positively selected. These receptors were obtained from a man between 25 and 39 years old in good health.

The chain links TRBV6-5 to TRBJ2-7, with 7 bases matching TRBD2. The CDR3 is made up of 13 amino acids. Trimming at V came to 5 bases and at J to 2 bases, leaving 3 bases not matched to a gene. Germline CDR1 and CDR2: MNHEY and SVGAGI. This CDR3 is CASSLAETYEQYF. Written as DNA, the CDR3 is TGTGCCAGCAGTCTAGCGGAAACCTACGAGCAGTACTTC.

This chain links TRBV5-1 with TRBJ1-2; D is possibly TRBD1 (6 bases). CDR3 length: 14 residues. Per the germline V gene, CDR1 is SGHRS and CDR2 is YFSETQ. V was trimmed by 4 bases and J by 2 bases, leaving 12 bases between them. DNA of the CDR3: TGCGCCAGCAGCCCCGGGACATCAAACTATGGCTACACCTTC. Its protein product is CASSPGTSNYGYTF.

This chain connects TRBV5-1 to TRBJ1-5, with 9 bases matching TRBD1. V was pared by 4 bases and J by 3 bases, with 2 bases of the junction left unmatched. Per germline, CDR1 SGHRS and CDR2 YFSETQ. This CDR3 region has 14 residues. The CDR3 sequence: CASSEQGANQPQHF. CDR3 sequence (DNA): TGCGCCAGCAGCGAACAGGGGGCCAATCAGCCCCAGCATTTT.

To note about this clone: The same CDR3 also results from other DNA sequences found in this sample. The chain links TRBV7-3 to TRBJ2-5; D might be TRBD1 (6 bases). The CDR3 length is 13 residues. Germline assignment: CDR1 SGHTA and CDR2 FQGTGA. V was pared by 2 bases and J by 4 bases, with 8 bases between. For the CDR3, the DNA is TGTGCCAGCAGCTTAGGGGGCGGAGAGACCCAGTACTTC. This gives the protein CASSLGGGETQYF.

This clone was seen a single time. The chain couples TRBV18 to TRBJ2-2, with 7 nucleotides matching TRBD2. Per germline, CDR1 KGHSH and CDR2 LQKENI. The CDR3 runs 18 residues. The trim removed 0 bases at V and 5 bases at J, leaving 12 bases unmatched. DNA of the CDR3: TGTGCCAGCTCACCACCGCCTAGCGGACGAAGCGGGACCGGGGAGCTGTTTTTT. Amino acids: CASSPPPSGRSGTGELFF.

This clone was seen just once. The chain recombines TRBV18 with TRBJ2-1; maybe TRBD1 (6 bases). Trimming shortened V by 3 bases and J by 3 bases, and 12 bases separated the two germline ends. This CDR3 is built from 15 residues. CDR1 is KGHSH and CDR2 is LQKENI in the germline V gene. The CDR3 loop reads CASSPLQGRYNEQFF. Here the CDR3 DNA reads TGTGCCAGCTCACCGCTACAGGGACGCTACAATGAGCAGTTCTTC.

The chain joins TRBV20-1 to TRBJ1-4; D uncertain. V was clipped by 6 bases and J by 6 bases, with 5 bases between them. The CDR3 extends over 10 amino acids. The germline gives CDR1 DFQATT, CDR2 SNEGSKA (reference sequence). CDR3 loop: CSASHEKLFF. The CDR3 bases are TGCAGTGCCAGTCATGAAAAACTGTTTTTT.

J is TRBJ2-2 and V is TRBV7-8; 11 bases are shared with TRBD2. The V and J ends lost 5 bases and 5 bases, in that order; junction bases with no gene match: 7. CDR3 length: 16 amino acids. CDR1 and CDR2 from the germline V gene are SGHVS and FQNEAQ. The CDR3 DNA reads TGTGCCAGCAGCCACCGACTAGCGGGAACAACCGGGGAGCTGTTTTTT. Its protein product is CASSHRLAGTTGELFF.

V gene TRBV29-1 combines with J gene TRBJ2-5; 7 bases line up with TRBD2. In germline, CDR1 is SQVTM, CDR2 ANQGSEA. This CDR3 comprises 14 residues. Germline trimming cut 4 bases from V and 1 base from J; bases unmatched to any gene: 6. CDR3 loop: CSVVLWTSQETQYF. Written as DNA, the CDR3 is TGCAGCGTTGTCCTTTGGACTAGCCAAGAGACCCAGTACTTC.

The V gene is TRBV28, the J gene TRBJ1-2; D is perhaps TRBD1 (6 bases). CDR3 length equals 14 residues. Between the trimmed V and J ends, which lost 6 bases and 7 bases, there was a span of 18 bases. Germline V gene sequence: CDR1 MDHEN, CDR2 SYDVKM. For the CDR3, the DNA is TGTGCCAGCAGGTCTTCCGGCAGGGGATTTGGCTACACCTTC. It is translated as CASRSSGRGFGYTF.